This T cell receptor beta chain was captured in a study of cytomegalovirus exposure and HLA in healthy donors. Study information: As an earlier analysis found, 150 million to 200 million T cells yielded about 120 million unique TCR beta sequences.

The PCR made use of 60 Vbeta and 13 Jbeta primers. The repertoire was sequenced with immunoSEQ multiplex PCR; TCRdb's copy has only in-frame clones and lacks some. The sample records over 75,000 clones, roughly 79% being singletons. This CDR3 has 13 amino acids. Germline V lookup: CDR1 SGHTA, CDR2 FQGNSA. V lost 0 bases to trimming and J lost 5 bases, with 7 bases between them. The sequence derives from a female donor in good health and CMV-seronegative. The chain links TRBV7-2 to TRBJ2-5, with unresolved D. Sequencing used PBMCs. The CDR3 region is CASSLAVGETQYF. CDR3 coding DNA: TGTGCCAGCAGCTTAGCGGTCGGGGAGACCCAGTACTTC.